Described below is a single T cell receptor (beta chain) sequence and its context. Its target is not known. This table comes from immunoSEQ multiplex PCR, and its TCRdb copy is limited to in-frame clones, with some not included. The sample holds around 78,000 clones; 82% are singletons and the top ten take 2.9%. This CDR3 is 14 amino acids long. CDR1 KGHSH and CDR2 LQKENI come from the germline V gene. The trim removed 1 base at V and 3 bases at J, leaving 0 bases unmatched. This specimen belongs to a study of T cell responses to AZD1222 COVID-19 vaccine. The study's findings and limits: Sampling captured repertoires only after the peak T cell response. Just five to seven people given AZD1222 tested seropositive at baseline. Females made up more of the donors, who were largely white British, and clonal diversity may have come out too low. Regions left unmutated in variants are reportedly the target of nearly half of spike-specific TCRs.

The gene calls are TRBV18 and TRBJ2-5; 9 nucleotides align to TRBD1. The specimen comprised peripheral blood, sampled on day 0 of AZD1222 vaccination. This sequence originates from an adult in good health. In DNA form, the CDR3 reads TGTGCCAGCTCACCACGGGACAGGGAAGAGACCCAGTACTTC. This translates into CASSPRDREETQYF.